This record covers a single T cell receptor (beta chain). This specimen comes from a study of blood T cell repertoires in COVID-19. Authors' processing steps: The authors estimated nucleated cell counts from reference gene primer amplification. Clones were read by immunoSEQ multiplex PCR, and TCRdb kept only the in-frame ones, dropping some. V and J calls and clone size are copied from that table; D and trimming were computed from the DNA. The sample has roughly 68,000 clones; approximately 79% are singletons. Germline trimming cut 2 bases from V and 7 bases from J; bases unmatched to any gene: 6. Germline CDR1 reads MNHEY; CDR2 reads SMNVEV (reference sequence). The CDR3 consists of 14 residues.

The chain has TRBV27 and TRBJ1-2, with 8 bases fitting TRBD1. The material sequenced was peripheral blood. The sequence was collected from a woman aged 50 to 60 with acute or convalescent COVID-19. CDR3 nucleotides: TGTGCCAGCAGTTTAGCTCAGGGGGCGAGTGGCTACACCTTC. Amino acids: CASSLAQGASGYTF.